This entry concerns a single T cell receptor beta chain. The CDR3 has 15 amino acids. Germline CDR1 and CDR2: SNHLY and FYNNEI. Deletions cut 4 bases from V and 4 bases from J, with 16 bases between. The record originates from a study of blood T cell repertoires in COVID-19. For the study at large: PBMCs, B-cell-depleted T cells, or T cells were the source of the cDNA or gDNA that made up the material.

Study processing details: Researchers report that nucleated cell counts were estimated from reference gene primer amplification. Sequencing was performed with immunoSEQ multiplex PCR; in TCRdb, only in-frame clones are kept and a portion is missing. For V, J and clone size, that table is used; D and trimming come from the DNA. This sample has approximately 80,000 clones; 86% occur once, and the top ten carry under 8.5%. V gene TRBV2 combines with J gene TRBJ1-2; no clear D gene. The receptor was isolated from a man in his fifties or sixties with active COVID-19. Sequencing used peripheral blood. The CDR3 region is CASSGRTVGLYGYTF. As DNA, the CDR3 is TGTGCCAGCAGTGGACGTACAGTCGGCCTCTATGGCTACACCTTC.